This T cell receptor (beta chain) comes out of a study of Ad26.COV2.S vaccination and SARS-CoV-2 variants (dated by TCRdb to the early 2020s). General notes on the study: Donors in the vaccine arm were drawn from COV1001, a phase I-IIa trial of Ad26.COV2.S in healthy adults that was multicentre, randomized, double-blind and placebo-controlled. Ad26.COV2.S was administered intramuscularly at a dose of 5x10^10 or 1x10^11 viral particles, either as one shot or as two shots given 56 days apart. Participants in the trial were split at random into five groups of five each, receiving low-dose or high-dose Ad26.COV2.S once or twice, or else placebo on both occasions. Blinding of investigators to trial group allocation was maintained during experiments and outcome assessment. A total of some 30 samples were included in the TCR-sequenced set, comprising around 20 Ad26.COV2.S vaccine recipients, 5 placebo recipients and 8 SARS-CoV-2 convalescent individuals. TCRbeta repertoire sequencing was used to assess the specificity and breadth of SARS-CoV-2-reactive T cell receptors after Ad26.COV2.S vaccination. What the study reported, not specific to this receptor: The study was not powered to compare responses between vaccine doses or regimens. Higher spike-specific TCR breadth was observed in Ad26.COV2.S recipients than in placebo recipients (P = 0.0014). Comparable non-spike TCR breadth was observed between vaccine and placebo recipients, consistent with only spike being contained in the vaccine. According to the authors, total T cell responses may have been underestimated by the TCR breadth and depth analyses. After vaccination, substantial breadth of spike-specific CD8+ and CD4+ T cell responses was reported.

The treatment or condition label corresponds to: some 20 received Ad26.COV2.S at low or high dose, single or two shots; about 5 received placebo; per-sample allocation not given. For vaccine and placebo recipients, the sequenced repertoires came from samples collected on day 63 after the first injection. Cohort 1b enrolled about two dozen adults aged 18-55 years at a single site in Boston, USA, between 29 July and 7 August 2020. Ad26.COV2.S was a replication-incompetent adenovirus type 26 vector expressing a prefusion-stabilized SARS-CoV-2 spike protein from the original Wuhan strain. Of note for this clone: Its antigen specificity is not known. Per-base qualities were not stored, and no clone one base away is much larger.

The immunoSEQ Assay was used to sequence TCRbeta CDR3 regions. After extraction, genomic DNA underwent amplification by bias-controlled multiplex PCR, followed by high-throughput sequencing. In the paper's pipeline: To quantify the absolute abundance of every unique TCRbeta CDR3 region, sequences were collapsed and filtered. T cell fraction was estimated by normalizing TCRbeta template counts to usable DNA, with usable DNA measured through amplification of reference genes found in all nucleated cells. Repertoire TCRs were annotated as SARS-CoV-2-specific by exact matching of V gene, CDR3 amino acid sequence and J gene to a known reactive TCR set. The reference SARS-CoV-2 TCR set was obtained from MIRA and was filtered for enrichment in COVID-19-positive ImmuneCODE repertoires, whereby public or cross-reactive TCRs were removed. Drawing on the MIRA antigens, annotated TCRs were analysed further at the level of specific ORF or position within ORF. Breadth was defined as annotated unique rearrangements over total unique productive rearrangements; depth was the summed frequency of those rearrangements. Two-sided Wilcoxon rank-sum tests were applied when comparing TCR breadth between groups. TCRdb took over this immuneACCESS table, retaining in-frame rearrangements with V and J assigned. Such tables are incomplete; in checked studies, under half of the missing clones stem from an unresolved V gene, and the remainder is unexplained. V and J calls and clone size are copied from that table; D and trimming were computed from the DNA. For this sample the table gives about 440,000 clones, of which roughly 87% were detected only once. Of the sample, roughly 12% is held by the ten largest clones.

This material consisted of peripheral blood, taken in a trial of Ad26.COV2.S vaccine versus placebo. The origin of this receptor is a person aged 18 to 65 who received the Ad26.COV2.S COVID-19 vaccine or a placebo.

The CDR3 sequence is CAWKSGGAGEKLFF. The nucleotide sequence is given as TGTGCCTGGAAATCAGGGGGCGCGGGTGAAAAACTGTTTTTT. The chain is encoded by TRBV30 joined to TRBJ1-4; TRBD1 matches 8 bases in the middle. Via the germline V gene (reference sequence), CDR1 is GTSNPN and CDR2 SVGIG. At the junction V is shortened by 4 bases and J by 7 bases; bases outside the gene matches: 8. From cysteine to phenylalanine, the CDR3 is 14 amino acids long. The DNA shown is the 42-base CDR3, in frame from base 1.